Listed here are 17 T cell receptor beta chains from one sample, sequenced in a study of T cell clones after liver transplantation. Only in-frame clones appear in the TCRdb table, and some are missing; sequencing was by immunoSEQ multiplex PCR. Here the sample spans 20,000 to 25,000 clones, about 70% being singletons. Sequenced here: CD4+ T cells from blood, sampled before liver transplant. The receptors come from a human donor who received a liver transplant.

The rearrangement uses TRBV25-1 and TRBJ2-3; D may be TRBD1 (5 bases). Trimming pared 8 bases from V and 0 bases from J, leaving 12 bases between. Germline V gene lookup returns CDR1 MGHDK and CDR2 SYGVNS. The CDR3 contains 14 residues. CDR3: CASENRRSTDTQYF. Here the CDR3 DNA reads TGTGCCAGCGAGAACAGGAGAAGCACAGATACGCAGTATTTT.

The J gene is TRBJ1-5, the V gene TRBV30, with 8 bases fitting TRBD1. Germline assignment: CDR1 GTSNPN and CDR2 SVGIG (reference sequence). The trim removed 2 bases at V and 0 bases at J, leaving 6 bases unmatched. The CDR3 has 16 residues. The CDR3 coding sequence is TGTGCCTGGAGTAGGGGACAGGTGTATAGCAATCAGCCCCAGCATTTT. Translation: CAWSRGQVYSNQPQHF.

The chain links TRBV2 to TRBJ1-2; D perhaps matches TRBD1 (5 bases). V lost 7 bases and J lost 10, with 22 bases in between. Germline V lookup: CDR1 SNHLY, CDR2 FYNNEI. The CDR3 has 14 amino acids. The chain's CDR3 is CASTLLGERPDYTF. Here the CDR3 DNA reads TGTGCCAGCACCCTCCTGGGGGAACGGCCAGACTACACCTTC.

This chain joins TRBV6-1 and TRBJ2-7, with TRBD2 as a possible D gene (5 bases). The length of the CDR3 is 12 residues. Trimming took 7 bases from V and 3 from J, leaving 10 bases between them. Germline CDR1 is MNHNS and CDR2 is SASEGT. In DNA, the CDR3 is TGTGCCAGCACGGAGGCAGACTACGAGCAGTACTTC. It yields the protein CASTEADYEQYF.

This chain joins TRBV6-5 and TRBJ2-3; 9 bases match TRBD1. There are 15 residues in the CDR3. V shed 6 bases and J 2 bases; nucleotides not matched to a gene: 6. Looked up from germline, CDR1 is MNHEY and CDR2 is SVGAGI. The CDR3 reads CASRPDRGITDTQYF. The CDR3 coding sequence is TGTGCCAGCAGACCGGACAGGGGAATCACAGATACGCAGTATTTT.

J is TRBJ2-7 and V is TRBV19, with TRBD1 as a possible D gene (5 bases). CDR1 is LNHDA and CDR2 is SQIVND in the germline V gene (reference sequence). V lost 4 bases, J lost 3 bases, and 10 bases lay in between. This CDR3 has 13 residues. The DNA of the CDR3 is TGTGCCAGTAGTAGGACACCAGGCTACGAGCAGTACGTC. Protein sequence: CASSRTPGYEQYV.

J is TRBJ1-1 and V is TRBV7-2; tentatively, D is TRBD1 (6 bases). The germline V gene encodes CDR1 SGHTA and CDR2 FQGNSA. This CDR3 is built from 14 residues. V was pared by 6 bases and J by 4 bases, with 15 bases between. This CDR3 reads CASSVKTGFTEAFF. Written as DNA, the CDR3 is TGTGCCAGCAGTGTAAAGACAGGTTTCACTGAAGCTTTCTTT.

The CDR3 coding sequence is TGCGCCAGCAGCGCCCAAGACAGGGCGTTCGATGGCTACACCTTC. As protein: CASSAQDRAFDGYTF. The chain joins TRBV4-1 to TRBJ1-2; 7 bases are a match to TRBD1. The CDR3 spans 15 residues. Germline loops: CDR1 MGHRA, CDR2 YSYEKL. V was clipped by 5 bases and J by 6 bases; unmatched bases: 12.

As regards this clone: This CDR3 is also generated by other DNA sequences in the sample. This CDR3 reads CASSEAGTDYEQYF. CDR3 in DNA: TGTGCCAGCAGTGAAGCAGGGACGGACTACGAGCAGTACTTC. The chain recombines TRBV6-1 with TRBJ2-7; D may correspond to TRBD1 or TRBD2 (5 bases each). Germline CDR1 reads MNHNS; CDR2 reads SASEGT. The CDR3 length is 14 residues. V lost 0 bases and J lost 3, with 9 bases in between.

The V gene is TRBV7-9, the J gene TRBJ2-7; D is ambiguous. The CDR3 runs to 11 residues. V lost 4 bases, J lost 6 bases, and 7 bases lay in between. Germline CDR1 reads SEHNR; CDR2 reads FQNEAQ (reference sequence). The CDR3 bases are TGTGCCAGCAGCTCCCCTGGCGAGCAGTACGTC. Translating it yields CASSSPGEQYV.

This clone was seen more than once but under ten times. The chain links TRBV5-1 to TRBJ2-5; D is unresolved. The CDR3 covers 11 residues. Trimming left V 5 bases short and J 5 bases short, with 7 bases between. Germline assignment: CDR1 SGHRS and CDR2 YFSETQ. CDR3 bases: TGCGCCAGCAGTTCCGGGGAGACCCAGTACTTC. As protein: CASSSGETQYF.

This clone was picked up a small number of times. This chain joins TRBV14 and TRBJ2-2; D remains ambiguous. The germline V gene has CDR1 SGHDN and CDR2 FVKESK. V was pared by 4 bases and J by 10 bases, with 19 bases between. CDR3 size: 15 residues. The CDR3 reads CASSRSLIGAAELFF. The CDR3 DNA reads TGTGCCAGCAGCCGTAGCCTAATCGGAGCCGCGGAGCTGTTTTTT. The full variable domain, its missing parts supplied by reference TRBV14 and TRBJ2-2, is EAGVTQFPSHSVIEKGQTVTLRCDPISGHDNLYWYRRVMGKEIKFLLHFVKESKQDESGMPNNRFLAERTGGTYSTLKVQPAELEDSGVYFCASSRSLIGAAELFFGEGSRLTVL.

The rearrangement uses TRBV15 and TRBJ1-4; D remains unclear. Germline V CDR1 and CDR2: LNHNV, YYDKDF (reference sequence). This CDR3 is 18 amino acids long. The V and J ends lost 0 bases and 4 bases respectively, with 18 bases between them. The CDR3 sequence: CATSREFVSVGFNEKLFF. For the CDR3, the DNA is TGTGCCACCAGCAGAGAATTTGTGTCAGTGGGGTTTAATGAAAAACTGTTTTTT.

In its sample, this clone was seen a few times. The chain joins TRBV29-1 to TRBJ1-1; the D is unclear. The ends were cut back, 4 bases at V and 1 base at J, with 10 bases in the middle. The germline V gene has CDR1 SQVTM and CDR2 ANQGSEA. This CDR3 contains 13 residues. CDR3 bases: TGCAGCGTTGTGGGCGGACCGAACACTGAAGCTTTCTTT. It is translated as CSVVGGPNTEAFF.

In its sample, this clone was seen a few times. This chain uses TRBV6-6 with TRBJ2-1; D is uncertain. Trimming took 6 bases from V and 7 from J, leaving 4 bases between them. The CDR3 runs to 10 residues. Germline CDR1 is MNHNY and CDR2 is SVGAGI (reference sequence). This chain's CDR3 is CASSRNEQFF. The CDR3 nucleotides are TGTGCCAGCAGCCGAAATGAGCAGTTCTTC.

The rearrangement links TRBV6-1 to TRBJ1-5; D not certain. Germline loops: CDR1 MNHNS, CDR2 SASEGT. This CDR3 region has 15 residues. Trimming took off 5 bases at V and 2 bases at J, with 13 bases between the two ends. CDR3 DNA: TGTGCCAGCAGTACCGACGGGATTGGCAATCAGCCCCAGCATTTT. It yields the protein CASSTDGIGNQPQHF.

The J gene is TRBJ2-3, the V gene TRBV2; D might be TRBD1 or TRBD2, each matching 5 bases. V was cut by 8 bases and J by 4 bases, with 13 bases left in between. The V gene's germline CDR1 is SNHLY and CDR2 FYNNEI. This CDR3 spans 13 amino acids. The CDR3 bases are TGTGCCAGCGACCGGGACCCCTCAGATACGCAGTATTTT. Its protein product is CASDRDPSDTQYF.